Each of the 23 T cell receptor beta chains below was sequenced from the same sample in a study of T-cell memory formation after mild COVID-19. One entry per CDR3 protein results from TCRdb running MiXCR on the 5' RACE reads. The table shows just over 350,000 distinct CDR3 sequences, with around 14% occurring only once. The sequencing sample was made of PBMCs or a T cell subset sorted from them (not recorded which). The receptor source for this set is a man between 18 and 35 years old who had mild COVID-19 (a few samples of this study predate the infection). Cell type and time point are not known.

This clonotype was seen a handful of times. In DNA, the CDR3 is TGCGCCAGCAGTCTCCGGGACAGGGAGCAGTACTTC. This sequence encodes CASSLRDREQYF. The V and J genes are TRBV10-2 and TRBJ2-7; 8 bases align to TRBD1. Germline trimming cut 5 bases from V and 7 bases from J; bases unmatched to any gene: 4. The CDR3 spans 12 residues. From germline, CDR1 is WSHSY and CDR2 SAAADI.

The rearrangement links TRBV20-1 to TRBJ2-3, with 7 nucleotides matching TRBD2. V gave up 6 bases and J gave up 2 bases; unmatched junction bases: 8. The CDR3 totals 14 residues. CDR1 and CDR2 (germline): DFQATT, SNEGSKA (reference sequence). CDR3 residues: CSARTGTNTDTQYF. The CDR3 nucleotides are TGCAGTGCGCGGACGGGGACTAACACAGATACGCAGTATTTT.

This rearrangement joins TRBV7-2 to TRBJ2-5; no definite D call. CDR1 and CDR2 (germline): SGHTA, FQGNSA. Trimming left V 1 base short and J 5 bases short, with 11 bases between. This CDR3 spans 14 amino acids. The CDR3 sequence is CASSLDVVPETQYF. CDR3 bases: TGTGCCAGCAGCTTAGATGTAGTCCCGGAGACCCAGTACTTC. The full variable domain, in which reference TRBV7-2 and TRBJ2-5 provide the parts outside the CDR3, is GAGVSQSPSNKVTEKGKDVELRCDPISGHTALYWYRQSLGQGLEFLIYFQGNSAPDKSGLPSDRFSAERTGGSVSTLTIQRTQQEDSAVYLCASSLDVVPETQYFGPGTRLLVL.

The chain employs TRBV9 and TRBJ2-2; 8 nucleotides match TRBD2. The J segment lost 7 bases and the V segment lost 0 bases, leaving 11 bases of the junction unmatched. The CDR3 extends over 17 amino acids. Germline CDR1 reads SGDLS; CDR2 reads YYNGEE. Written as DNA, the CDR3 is TGTGCCAGCAGCGTAGGTTCCCAGCGGGGGATAGTCGGGGAGCTGTTTTTT. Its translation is CASSVGSQRGIVGELFF.

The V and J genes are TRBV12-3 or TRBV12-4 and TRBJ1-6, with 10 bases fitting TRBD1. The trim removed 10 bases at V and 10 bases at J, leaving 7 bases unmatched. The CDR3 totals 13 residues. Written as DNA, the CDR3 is TGTGCCACTACGACAGGGGGCCGGTCACCCCTCCACTTT. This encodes CATTTGGRSPLHF.

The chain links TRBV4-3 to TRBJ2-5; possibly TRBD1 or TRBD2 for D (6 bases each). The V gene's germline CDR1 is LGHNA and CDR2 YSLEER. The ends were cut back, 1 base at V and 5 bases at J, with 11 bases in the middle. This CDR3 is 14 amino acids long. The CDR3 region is CASSQAGARETQYF. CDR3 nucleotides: TGCGCCAGCAGCCAAGCGGGGGCCAGGGAGACCCAGTACTTC.

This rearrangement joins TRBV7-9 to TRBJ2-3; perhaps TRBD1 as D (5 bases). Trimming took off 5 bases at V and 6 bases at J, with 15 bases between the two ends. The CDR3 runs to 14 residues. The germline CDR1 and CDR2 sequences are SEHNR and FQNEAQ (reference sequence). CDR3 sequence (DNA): TGTGCCAGCAGCCGGACAACGCCAGCGGATACGCAGTATTTT. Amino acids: CASSRTTPADTQYF.

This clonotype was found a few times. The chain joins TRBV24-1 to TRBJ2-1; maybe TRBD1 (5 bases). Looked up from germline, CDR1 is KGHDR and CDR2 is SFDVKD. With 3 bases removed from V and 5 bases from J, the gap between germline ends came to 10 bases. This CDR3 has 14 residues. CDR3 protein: CATSDNDSNNEQFF. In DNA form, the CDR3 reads TGTGCCACCAGTGATAACGACAGTAACAATGAGCAGTTCTTC.

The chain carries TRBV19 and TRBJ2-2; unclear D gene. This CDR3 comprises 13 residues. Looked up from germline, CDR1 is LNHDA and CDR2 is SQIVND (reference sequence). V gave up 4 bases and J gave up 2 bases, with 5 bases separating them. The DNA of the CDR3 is TGTGCCAGTAGTACCCATAACACCGGGGAGCTGTTTTTT. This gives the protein CASSTHNTGELFF.

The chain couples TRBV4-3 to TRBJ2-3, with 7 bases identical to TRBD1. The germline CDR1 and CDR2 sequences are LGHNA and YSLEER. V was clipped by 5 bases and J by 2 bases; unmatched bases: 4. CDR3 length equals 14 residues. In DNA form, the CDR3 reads TGCGCCAGCAGCGGGGACAGTCTCACAGATACGCAGTATTTT. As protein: CASSGDSLTDTQYF.

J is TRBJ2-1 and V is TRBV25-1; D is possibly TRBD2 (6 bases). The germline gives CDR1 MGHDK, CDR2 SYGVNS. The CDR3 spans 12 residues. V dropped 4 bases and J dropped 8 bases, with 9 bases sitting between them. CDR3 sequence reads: CASSGGLYEQFF. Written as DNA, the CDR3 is TGTGCCAGCAGTGGCGGACTATATGAGCAGTTCTTC.

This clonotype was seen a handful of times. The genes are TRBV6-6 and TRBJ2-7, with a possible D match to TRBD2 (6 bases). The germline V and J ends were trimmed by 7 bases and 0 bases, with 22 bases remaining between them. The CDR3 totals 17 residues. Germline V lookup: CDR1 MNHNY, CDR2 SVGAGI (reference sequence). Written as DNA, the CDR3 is TGTGCCAGCACCGAAGGGATGGACTACACTAGCTCCTACGAGCAGTACTTC. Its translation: CASTEGMDYTSSYEQYF.

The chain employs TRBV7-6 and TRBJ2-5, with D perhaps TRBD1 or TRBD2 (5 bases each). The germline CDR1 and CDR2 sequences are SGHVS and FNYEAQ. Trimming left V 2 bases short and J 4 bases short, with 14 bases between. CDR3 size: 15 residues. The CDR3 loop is CASSLPTPGPETQYF. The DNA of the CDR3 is TGTGCCAGCAGCTTACCTACCCCGGGGCCAGAGACCCAGTACTTC.

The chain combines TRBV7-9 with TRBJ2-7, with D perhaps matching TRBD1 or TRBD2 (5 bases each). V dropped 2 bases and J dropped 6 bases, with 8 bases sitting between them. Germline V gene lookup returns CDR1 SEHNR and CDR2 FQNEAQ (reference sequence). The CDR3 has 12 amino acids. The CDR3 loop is CASSLMGVEQYF. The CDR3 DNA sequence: TGTGCCAGCAGCTTAATGGGGGTCGAGCAGTACTTC.

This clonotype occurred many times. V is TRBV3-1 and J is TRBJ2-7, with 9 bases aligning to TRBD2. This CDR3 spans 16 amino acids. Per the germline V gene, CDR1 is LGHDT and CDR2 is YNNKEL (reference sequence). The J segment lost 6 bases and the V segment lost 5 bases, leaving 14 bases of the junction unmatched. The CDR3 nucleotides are TGTGCCAGCAGCGACCACTACCGACTAGCGGCCGGCGAGCAGTACTTC. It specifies CASSDHYRLAAGEQYF.

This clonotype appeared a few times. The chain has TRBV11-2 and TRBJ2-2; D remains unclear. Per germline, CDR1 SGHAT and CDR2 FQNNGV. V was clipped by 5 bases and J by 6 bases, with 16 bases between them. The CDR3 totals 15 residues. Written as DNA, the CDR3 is TGTGCCAGCAGCGCCGACTTCCTATTGGCCGGGGAGCTGTTTTTT. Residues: CASSADFLLAGELFF.

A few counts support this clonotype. The CDR3 region has the DNA TGCGCCAGCAACTACGAGGGCGGGGCTGACAGGAACACTGAAGCTTTCTTT. It is translated as CASNYEGGADRNTEAFF. This chain uses TRBV23-1 with TRBJ1-1; D perhaps matches TRBD1 (5 bases). TRBV23-1 is placed among ORFs of uncertain function. V lost 7 bases to trimming and J lost 1 base, with 22 bases between them. CDR3 length: 17 residues.

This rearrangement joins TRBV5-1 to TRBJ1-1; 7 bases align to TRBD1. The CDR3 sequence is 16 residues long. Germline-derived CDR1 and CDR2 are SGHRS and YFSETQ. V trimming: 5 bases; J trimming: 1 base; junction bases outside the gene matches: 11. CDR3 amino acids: CASRRETGQPNTEAFF. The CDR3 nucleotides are TGCGCCAGCAGACGAGAAACGGGACAGCCGAACACTGAAGCTTTCTTT.

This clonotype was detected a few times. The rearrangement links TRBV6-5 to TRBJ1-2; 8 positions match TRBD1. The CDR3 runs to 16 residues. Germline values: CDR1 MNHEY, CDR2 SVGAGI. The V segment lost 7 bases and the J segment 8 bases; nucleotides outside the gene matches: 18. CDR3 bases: TGTGCCAGCACCAAGACGACCACGGACAGGGTGCGAGGCTACACCTTC. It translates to CASTKTTTDRVRGYTF.

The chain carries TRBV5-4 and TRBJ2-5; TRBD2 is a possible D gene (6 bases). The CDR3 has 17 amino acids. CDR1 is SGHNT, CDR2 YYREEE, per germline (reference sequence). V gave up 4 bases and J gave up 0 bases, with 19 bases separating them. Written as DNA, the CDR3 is TGTGCCAGCAGCCAGGGTGGTCCGAGGGACTACCAAGAGACCCAGTACTTC. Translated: CASSQGGPRDYQETQYF.

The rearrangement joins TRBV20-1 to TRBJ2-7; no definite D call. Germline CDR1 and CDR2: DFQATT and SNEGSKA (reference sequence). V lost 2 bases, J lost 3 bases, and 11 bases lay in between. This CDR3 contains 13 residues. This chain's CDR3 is CSARKGNFYEQYF. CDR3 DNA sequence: TGCAGTGCTAGAAAGGGTAATTTCTACGAGCAGTACTTC.

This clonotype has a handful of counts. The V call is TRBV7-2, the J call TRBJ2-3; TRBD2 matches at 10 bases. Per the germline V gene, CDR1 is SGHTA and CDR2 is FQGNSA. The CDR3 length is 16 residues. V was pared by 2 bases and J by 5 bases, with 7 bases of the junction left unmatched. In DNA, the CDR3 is TGTGCCAGCAGCTTATCCAGCGGGGGGGCGAGAGATACGCAGTATTTT. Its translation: CASSLSSGGARDTQYF.

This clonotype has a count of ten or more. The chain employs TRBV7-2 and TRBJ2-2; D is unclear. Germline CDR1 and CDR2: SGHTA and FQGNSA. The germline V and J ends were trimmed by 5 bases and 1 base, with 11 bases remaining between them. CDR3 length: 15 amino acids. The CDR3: CASSALGWNTGELFF. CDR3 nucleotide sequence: TGTGCCAGCAGCGCCCTCGGGTGGAACACCGGGGAGCTGTTTTTT. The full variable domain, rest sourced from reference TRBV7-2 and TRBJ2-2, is GAGVSQSPSNKVTEKGKDVELRCDPISGHTALYWYRQSLGQGLEFLIYFQGNSAPDKSGLPSDRFSAERTGGSVSTLTIQRTQQEDSAVYLCASSALGWNTGELFFGEGSRLTVL.